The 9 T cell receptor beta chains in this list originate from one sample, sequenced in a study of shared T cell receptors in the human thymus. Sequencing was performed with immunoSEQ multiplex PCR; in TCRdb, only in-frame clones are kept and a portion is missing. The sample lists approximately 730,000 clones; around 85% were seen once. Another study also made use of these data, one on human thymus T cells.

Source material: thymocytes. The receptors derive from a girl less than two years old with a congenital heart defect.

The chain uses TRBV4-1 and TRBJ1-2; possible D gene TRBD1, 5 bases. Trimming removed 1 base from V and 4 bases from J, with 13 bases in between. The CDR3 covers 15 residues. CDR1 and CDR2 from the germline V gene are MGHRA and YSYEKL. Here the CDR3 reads CASSQAVQGFYGYTF. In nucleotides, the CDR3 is TGCGCCAGCAGCCAAGCCGTGCAGGGATTCTATGGCTACACCTTC.

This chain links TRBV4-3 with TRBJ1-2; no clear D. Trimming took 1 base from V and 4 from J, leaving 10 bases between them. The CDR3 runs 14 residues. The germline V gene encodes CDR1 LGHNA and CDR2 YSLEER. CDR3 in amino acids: CASSQGRVSYGYTF. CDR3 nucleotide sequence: TGCGCCAGCAGCCAAGGTCGAGTTTCCTATGGCTACACCTTC.

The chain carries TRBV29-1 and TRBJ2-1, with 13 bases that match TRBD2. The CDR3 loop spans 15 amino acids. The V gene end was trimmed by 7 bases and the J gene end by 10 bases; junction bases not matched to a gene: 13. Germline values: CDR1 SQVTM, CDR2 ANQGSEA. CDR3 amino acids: CSAVRTSGGAREQFF. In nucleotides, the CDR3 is TGCAGCGCAGTTCGAACTAGCGGGGGGGCACGGGAGCAGTTCTTC.

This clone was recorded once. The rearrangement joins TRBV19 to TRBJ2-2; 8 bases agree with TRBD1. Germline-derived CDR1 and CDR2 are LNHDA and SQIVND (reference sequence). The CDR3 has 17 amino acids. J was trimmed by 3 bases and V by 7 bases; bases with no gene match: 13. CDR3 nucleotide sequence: TGTGCCAGTACCTGGACAGGGAAGAGTTCGGACACCGGGGAGCTGTTTTTT. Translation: CASTWTGKSSDTGELFF.

CDR3 protein: CASSPKLKLHYEQYF. The CDR3 DNA is TGTGCCAGCAGTCCCAAACTGAAACTCCACTACGAGCAGTACTTC. This chain connects TRBV6-1 to TRBJ2-7; D is unclear. V lost 5 bases and J lost 3, with 17 bases in between. Germline V lookup: CDR1 MNHNS, CDR2 SASEGT. The CDR3 runs 15 residues.

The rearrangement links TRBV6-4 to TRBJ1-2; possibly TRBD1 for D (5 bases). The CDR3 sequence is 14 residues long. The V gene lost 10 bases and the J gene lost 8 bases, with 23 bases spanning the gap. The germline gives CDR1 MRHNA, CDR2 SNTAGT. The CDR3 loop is CATRNSSGDQGYTF. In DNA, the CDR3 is TGTGCCACCAGAAACTCTAGCGGGGACCAAGGCTACACCTTC.

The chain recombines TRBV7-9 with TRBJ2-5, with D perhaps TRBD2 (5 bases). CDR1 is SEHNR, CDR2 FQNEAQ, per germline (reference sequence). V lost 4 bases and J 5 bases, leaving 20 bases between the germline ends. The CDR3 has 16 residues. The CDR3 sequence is CASSSNRVRTGETQYF. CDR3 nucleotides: TGTGCCAGCAGCTCCAACCGGGTCAGGACGGGGGAGACCCAGTACTTC.

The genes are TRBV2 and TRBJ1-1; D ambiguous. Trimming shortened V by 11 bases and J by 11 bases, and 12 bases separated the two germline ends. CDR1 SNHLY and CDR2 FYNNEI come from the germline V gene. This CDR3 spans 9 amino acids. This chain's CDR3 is CAPPNGAFF. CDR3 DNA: TGTGCCCCCCCCAACGGGGCTTTCTTT. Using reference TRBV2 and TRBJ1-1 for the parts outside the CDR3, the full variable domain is EPEVTQTPSHQVTQMGQEVILRCVPISNHLYFYWYRQILGQKVEFLVSFYNNEISEKSEIFDDQFSVERPDGSNFTLKIRSTKLEDSAMYFCAPPNGAFFGQGTRLTVV.

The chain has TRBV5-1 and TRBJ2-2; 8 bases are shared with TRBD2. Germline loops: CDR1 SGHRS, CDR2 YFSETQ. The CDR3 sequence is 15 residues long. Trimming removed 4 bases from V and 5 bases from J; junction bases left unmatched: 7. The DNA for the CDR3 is TGCGCCAGCAGCCGGGGGGGGCCCTCTACCGGGGAGCTGTTTTTT. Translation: CASSRGGPSTGELFF.